This T cell receptor (beta chain) stems from a study of cytomegalovirus exposure and HLA in healthy donors. Details on this clone: A read error may account for a junction end that differs from germline.

In germline, CDR1 is LGHNA, CDR2 YSLEER. This CDR3 is 16 amino acids long. Primers: 60 Vbeta forward and 13 Jbeta reverse. Generated by immunoSEQ multiplex PCR, the TCRdb table keeps only in-frame clones and is missing some. Of 150,000 to 200,000 clones listed, 80% are singletons. The chain joins TRBV4-3 to TRBJ2-1, with 8 nucleotides matching TRBD2. The sequencing sample was made of PBMCs. The receptor comes from a man younger than 35 in good health and CMV-seropositive. CDR3 sequence reads: CASSQERISGTNGQFF. In DNA, the CDR3 is TGCGCCAGCAGCCAAGAACGTATTAGCGGGACGAATGGGCAGTTCTTC.